This T cell receptor beta chain originates from a study of T cells in Graves' hyperthyroidism and ophthalmopathy. Worth noting for this clonotype: One end of the junction fails to match germline, which may point to a read error.

Using RNA transcripts as the source, TCR beta CDR3 regions were amplified. First-round RT-PCR with HTBI primers amplified the TCR CDR3 region. TCRdb re-called the multiplex PCR reads with MiXCR, one entry per CDR3 protein. The sample lists about half a million distinct CDR3 sequences; 15% to 20% were seen once. The CDR3 is 15 residues long. Germline V gene sequence: CDR1 SGHVS, CDR2 FQNEAQ. Ophthalmopathy in the patients scored at least 3 on Clinical Activity Score and at least 4 on NOSPECS grade, lasting under 3 months. Sample: blood. The chain joins TRBV7-8 to TRBJ1-4; perhaps TRBD1 as D (5 bases). This TCR came from a man aged 35-49 years with Graves' ophthalmopathy. The CDR3 bases are TGTGCCAGCAGACGTAGGGACGGGATCAATGAAAAACTGGTTTTT. Protein: CASRRRDGINEKLVF.